This T cell receptor beta chain originates from a study of neurological immune-mediated disorders. The CDR3 runs 16 residues. Germline assignment: CDR1 SGHKS and CDR2 YYEKEE (reference sequence). TCRdb re-called the 5' RACE reads with MiXCR, one entry per CDR3 protein. This repertoire shows around 49,000 distinct CDR3 sequences, about 9.1% found once; its top ten account for about 1.6%. The sample's time point: longitudinal time-point 1 (baseline). Turning to this clonotype: A read error may account for a junction end that differs from germline.

The receptor was derived from a woman in her 40s in good health. The genes are TRBV5-5 and TRBJ1-1, with D maybe TRBD1 (5 bases). The sequenced material came from PBMCs. In DNA form, the CDR3 reads TGTGCCAGCAGCCTGGATAATCTGGGCAGGACAACTGAAGATTTCTTT. Amino acid sequence: CASSLDNLGRTTEDFF.